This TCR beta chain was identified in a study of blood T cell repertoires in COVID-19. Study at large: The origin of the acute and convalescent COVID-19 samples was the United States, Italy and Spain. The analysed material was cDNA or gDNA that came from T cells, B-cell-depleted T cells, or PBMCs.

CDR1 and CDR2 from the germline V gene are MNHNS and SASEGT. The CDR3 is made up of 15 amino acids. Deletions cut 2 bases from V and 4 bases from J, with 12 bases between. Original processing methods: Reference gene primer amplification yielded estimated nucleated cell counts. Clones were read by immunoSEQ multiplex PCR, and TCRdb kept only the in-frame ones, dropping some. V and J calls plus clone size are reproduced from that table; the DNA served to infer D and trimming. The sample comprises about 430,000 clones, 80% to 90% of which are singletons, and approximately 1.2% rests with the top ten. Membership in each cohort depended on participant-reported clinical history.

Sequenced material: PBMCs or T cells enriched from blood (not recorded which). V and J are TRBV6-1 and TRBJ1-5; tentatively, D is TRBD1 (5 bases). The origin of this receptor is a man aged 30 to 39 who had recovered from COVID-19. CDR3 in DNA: TGTGCCAGCAGTGAAATCGACAGTACGAATCAGCCCCAGCATTTT. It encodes CASSEIDSTNQPQHF.